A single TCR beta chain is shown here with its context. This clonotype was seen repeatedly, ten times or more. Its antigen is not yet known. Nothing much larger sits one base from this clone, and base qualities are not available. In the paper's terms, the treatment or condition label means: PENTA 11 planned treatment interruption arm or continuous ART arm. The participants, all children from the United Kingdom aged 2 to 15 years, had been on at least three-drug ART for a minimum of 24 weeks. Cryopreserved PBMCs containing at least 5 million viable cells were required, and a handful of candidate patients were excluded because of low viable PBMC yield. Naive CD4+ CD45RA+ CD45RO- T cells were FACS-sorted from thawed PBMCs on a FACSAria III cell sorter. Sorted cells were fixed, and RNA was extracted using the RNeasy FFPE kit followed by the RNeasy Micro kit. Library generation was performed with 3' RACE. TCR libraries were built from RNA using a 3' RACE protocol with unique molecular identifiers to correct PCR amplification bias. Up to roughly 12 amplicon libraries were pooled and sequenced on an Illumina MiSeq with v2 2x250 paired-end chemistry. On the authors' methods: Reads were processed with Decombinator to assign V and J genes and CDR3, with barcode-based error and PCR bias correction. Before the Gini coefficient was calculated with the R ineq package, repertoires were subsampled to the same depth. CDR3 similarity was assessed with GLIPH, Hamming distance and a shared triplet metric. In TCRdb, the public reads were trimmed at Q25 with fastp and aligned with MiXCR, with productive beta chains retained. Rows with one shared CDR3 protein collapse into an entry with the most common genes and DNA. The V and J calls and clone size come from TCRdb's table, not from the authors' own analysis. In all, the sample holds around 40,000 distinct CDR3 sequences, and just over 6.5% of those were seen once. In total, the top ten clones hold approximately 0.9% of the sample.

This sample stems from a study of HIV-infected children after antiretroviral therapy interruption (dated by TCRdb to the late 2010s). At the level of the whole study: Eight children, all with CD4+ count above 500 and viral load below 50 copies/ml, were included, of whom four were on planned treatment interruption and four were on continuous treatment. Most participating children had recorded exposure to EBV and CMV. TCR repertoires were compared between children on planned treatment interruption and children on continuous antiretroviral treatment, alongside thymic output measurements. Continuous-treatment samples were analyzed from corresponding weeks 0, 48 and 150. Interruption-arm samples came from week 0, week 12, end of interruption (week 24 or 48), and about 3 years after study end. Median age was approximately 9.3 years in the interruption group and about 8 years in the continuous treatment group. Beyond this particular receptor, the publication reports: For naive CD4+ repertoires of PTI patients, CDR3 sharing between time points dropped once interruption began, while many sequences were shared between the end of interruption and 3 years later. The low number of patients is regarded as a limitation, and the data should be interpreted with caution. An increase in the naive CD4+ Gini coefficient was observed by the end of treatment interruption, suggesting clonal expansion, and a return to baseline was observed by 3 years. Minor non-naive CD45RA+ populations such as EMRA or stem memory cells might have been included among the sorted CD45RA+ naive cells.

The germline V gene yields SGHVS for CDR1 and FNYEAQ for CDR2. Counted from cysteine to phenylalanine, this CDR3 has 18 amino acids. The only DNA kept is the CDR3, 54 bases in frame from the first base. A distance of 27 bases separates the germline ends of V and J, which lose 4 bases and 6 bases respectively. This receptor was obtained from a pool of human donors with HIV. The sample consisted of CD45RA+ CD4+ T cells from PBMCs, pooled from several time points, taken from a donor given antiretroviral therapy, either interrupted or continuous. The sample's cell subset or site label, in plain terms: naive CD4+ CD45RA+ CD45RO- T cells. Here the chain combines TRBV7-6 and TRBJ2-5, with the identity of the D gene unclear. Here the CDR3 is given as CASSSNSPPGRGMKTQYF. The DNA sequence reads TGTGCCAGCAGCTCCAACTCTCCCCCCGGGCGCGGCATGAAGACCCAGTACTTC.